This T cell receptor beta chain was sequenced during a study of Ad26.COV2.S vaccination and SARS-CoV-2 variants. Study conclusions and caveats: It was reported that spike-specific CD8+ and CD4+ T cell responses were substantially broad after vaccination.

TCRdb keeps only in-frame clones here, not all; method: immunoSEQ multiplex PCR. The sample contains some 480,000 clones, roughly 89% of which appear only once. Treatment indicated: some 20 received Ad26.COV2.S at low or high dose, single or two shots; 5 received placebo; per-sample allocation not given. Each sample was drawn 63 days after the first injection (of vaccine or placebo). V was clipped by 5 bases and J by 3 bases, with 5 bases between them. This CDR3 region has 11 residues. Germline CDR1 is MNHEY and CDR2 is SVGEGT. Concerning this clone: Its specificity is not known. This sample also contains other DNA sequences that code for the same CDR3.

The sample consisted of peripheral blood, taken in a trial of Ad26.COV2.S vaccine versus placebo. This receptor was identified in a person aged 18-60 years who received the Ad26.COV2.S COVID-19 vaccine or a placebo. The V and J genes are TRBV6-2 or TRBV6-3 and TRBJ2-7, with D hard to call. CDR3 sequence: CASSNYYEQYF. The DNA of the CDR3 is TGTGCCAGCAGTAACTACTACGAGCAGTACTTC.